This is a list of T cell receptor beta chains from one sample in a study of blood T cells in healthy people across ages. TCRdb processed the 5' RACE reads anew with MiXCR; each CDR3 protein has one entry. The sample has 600,000 or so distinct CDR3 sequences; about 28% are singletons. Sequencing used blood. The receptors were sampled from an elderly woman in good health. Both conserved end residues are part of each CDR3.

CDR3 protein: CASSTGQGGSYEQYF
V gene: TRBV7-9

CDR3 protein: CASSLVANEQYF
V gene: TRBV28

CDR3 protein: CSATRTGSQNQPQHF
V gene: TRBV20-1

CDR3 protein: CSAGFPDEQYF
V gene: TRBV20-1

CDR3 protein: CASSQDGTANEQYF
V gene: TRBV4-1

CDR3 protein: CASSQDVPGPSSTDTQYF
V gene: TRBV4-3

CDR3 protein: CASSLGGLAGRSYEQYF
V gene: TRBV7-8

CDR3 protein: CAWNLGLMGTDTQYF
V gene: TRBV30

CDR3 protein: CASSLSQFNEKLFF
V gene: TRBV12-3/TRBV12-4

CDR3 protein: CASSLGVNYEQYF
V gene: TRBV7-6

CDR3 protein: CASSLVGGEGLSREQYF
V gene: TRBV7-2

CDR3 protein: CASSLGVAGNYGYTF
V gene: TRBV6-2/TRBV6-3

CDR3 protein: CAISGQGDTGERFF
V gene: TRBV10-3